A single sample is the source of the 7 T cell receptor beta chains below, sequenced in a study of blood T cell repertoires in COVID-19. Repertoires were generated with immunoSEQ multiplex PCR, while TCRdb's copy carries only in-frame clones and drops some. The table includes about 230,000 clones, approximately 80% detected once. Sequenced input: peripheral blood. The receptors shown here come from a woman aged 40 to 50 who had recovered from COVID-19.

The chain carries TRBV4-2 and TRBJ1-4; D ambiguous. Germline-derived CDR1 and CDR2 are LGHNA and YNFKEQ. Trimming left V 2 bases short and J 0 bases short, with 7 bases between. This CDR3 contains 15 residues. DNA for the CDR3: TGTGCCAGCAGCCAACCCGGGGCAACTAATGAAAAACTGTTTTTT. It encodes CASSQPGATNEKLFF.

As regards this clone: This same CDR3 is encoded by further DNA sequences in the sample. This chain connects TRBV19 to TRBJ2-5, with a weak D call TRBD1 (6 bases). The CDR3 loop spans 13 amino acids. Germline V gene lookup returns CDR1 LNHDA and CDR2 SQIVND (reference sequence). The V and J ends lost 5 bases and 4 bases respectively, with 11 bases between them. CDR3 sequence: CASSGTGRETQYF. DNA for the CDR3: TGTGCCAGTAGTGGCACAGGGCGAGAGACCCAGTACTTC.

This clone was picked up one time. The chain uses TRBV6-6 and TRBJ1-2; D is uncertain. Trimming took off 2 bases at V and 2 bases at J, with 15 bases between the two ends. This CDR3 is built from 16 residues. Germline V gene lookup returns CDR1 MNHNY and CDR2 SVGAGI (reference sequence). CDR3 protein: CASSYSGGDKNYGYTF. The CDR3 coding sequence is TGTGCCAGCAGTTACAGTGGAGGCGATAAGAACTATGGCTACACCTTC.

The chain recombines TRBV5-6 with TRBJ1-3, with D hard to call. The CDR3 consists of 16 residues. V gave up 6 bases and J gave up 2 bases, with 18 bases separating them. Germline values: CDR1 SGHDT, CDR2 YYEEEE. For the CDR3, the DNA is TGTGCCAGCACCAGAGAGTGGGGAGGACCTGGAAACACCATATATTTT. Translation: CASTREWGGPGNTIYF.

This chain joins TRBV2 and TRBJ1-2, with D perhaps matching TRBD1 (5 bases). The CDR3 extends over 14 amino acids. Trimming took off 6 bases at V and 4 bases at J, with 15 bases between the two ends. From germline, CDR1 is SNHLY and CDR2 FYNNEI. CDR3 region: CASRDTGGLYGYTF. CDR3 nucleotide sequence: TGTGCCAGCAGGGACACCGGCGGTCTCTATGGCTACACCTTC.

V gene TRBV7-2 combines with J gene TRBJ2-7; unclear D gene. The germline V and J ends were trimmed by 1 base and 2 bases, with 9 bases remaining between them. CDR3 length: 14 residues. Germline CDR1 SGHTA, CDR2 FQGNSA. The CDR3: CASSLGSLAYEQYF. The CDR3 DNA follows: TGTGCCAGCAGCTTAGGCTCCCTAGCCTACGAGCAGTACTTC.

In its sample, this clone was seen once. The chain carries TRBV5-6 and TRBJ2-7, with TRBD2 matching over 7 bases. The V gene's germline CDR1 is SGHDT and CDR2 YYEEEE. CDR3 length equals 15 residues. V lost 2 bases and J lost 2; bases outside the gene matches: 7. This chain's CDR3 is CASSLPGLPTYEQYF. For the CDR3, the DNA is TGTGCCAGCAGCTTACCGGGACTACCCACCTACGAGCAGTACTTC.